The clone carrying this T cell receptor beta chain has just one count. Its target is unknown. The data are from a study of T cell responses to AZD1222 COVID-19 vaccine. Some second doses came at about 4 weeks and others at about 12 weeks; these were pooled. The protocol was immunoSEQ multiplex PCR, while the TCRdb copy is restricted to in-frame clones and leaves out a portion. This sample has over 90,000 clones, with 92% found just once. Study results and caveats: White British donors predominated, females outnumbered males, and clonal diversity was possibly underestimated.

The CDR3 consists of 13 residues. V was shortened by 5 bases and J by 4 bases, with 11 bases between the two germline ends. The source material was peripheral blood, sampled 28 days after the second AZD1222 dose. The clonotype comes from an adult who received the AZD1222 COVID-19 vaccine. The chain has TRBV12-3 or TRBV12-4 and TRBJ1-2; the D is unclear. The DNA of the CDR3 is TGTGCCAGCAGTAACAGCCCATTCTATGGCTACACCTTC. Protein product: CASSNSPFYGYTF.